Listed below are T cell receptor beta chains from one sample, sequenced in a study of beta chain features in type 1 diabetes. TCRdb keeps only in-frame clones here, not all; method: immunoSEQ multiplex PCR. The sample holds 280,000 or so clones, approximately 15% seen once. The source material was naive CD4+ T cells from blood. These receptors were taken from a young man with type 1 diabetes. CDR3s include the opening cysteine and the closing phenylalanine or tryptophan. The order of the fields is J gene, D gene, V gene, clone size, CDR3 protein, CDR3 DNA. D genes are given only for firm matches. Some rows mark clone size as missing; the rest say once, few, many or name a class of expanded clone.

>TRBJ2-5|NA|TRBV7-8|NA
CASSQGGRETQYF
TGTGCCAGCAGCCAAGGAGGGCGGGAGACCCAGTACTTC
>TRBJ2-7|NA|TRBV14|few
CASSQDAAYEQYF
TGTGCCAGCAGCCAAGATGCGGCCTACGAGCAGTACTTC
>TRBJ2-3|TRBD2|TRBV15|NA
CATSRQSGRSTDTQYF
TGTGCCACCAGCAGACAAAGCGGGAGAAGCACAGATACGCAGTATTTT
>TRBJ2-7|NA|TRBV2|NA
CASNVGSYEQYF
TGTGCCAGCAATGTGGGGAGTTACGAGCAGTACTTC
>TRBJ2-7|NA|TRBV18|NA
CASSPPGWASTDEQYF
TGTGCCAGCTCCCCTCCGGGCTGGGCGTCGACAGATGAGCAGTACTTC
>TRBJ1-2|NA|TRBV19|few
CASSGDLSYGYTF
TGTGCCAGTAGTGGTGACTTGTCCTATGGCTACACCTTC
>TRBJ2-1|NA|TRBV2|NA
CASSERRLRVDEQFF
TGTGCCAGCAGTGAACGACGACTCCGTGTCGATGAGCAGTTCTTC
>TRBJ1-4|TRBD1|TRBV18|NA
CASSPPATGKGKLFF
TGTGCCAGCTCACCACCGGCGACAGGGAAAGGAAAACTGTTTTTT
>TRBJ2-1|TRBD1|TRBV7-2|once
CASSSTGNEQFF
TGTGCCAGCAGCTCGACAGGGAATGAGCAGTTCTTC
>TRBJ1-6|TRBD1|TRBV7-2|NA
CASSSGQHNSPLHF
TGTGCCAGCAGCTCGGGACAGCATAATTCACCCCTCCACTTT
>TRBJ1-2|NA|TRBV7-9|NA
CASSLFSRGDLSYTF
TGTGCCAGCAGCTTATTCTCCAGGGGCGATCTTAGCTACACCTTC
>TRBJ1-1|TRBD1|TRBV25-1|few
CASSGRQGGTEAFF
TGTGCCAGCAGTGGCCGACAGGGAGGAACTGAAGCTTTCTTT
>TRBJ1-1|NA|TRBV29-1|few
CSVEGALGNTEAFF
TGCAGCGTTGAAGGGGCTCTGGGGAACACTGAAGCTTTCTTT
>TRBJ1-2|TRBD1|TRBV4-3|few
CASSPLTGPYGYTF
TGCGCCAGCAGCCCCTTGACAGGGCCCTATGGCTACACCTTC
>TRBJ1-5|NA|TRBV4-1|few
CASSQDTRGNQPQHF
TGCGCCAGCAGCCAAGATACCAGGGGCAATCAGCCCCAGCATTTT
>TRBJ2-3|TRBD2|TRBV28|few
CASSLRRGGTDTQYF
TGTGCCAGCAGTTTGCGACGGGGGGGCACAGATACGCAGTATTTT
>TRBJ2-1|TRBD2|TRBV7-2|NA
CASSLRGAYNEQFF
TGTGCCAGCAGCTTGCGGGGGGCCTACAATGAGCAGTTCTTC
>TRBJ1-5|TRBD1|TRBV18|NA
CASSRGLTGGVQPQHF
TGTGCCAGCTCACGGGGTTTGACAGGGGGCGTTCAGCCCCAGCATTTT
>TRBJ2-7|NA|TRBV7-9|NA
CASSLAGWSSYEQYF
TGTGCCAGCAGCTTAGCCGGATGGAGCTCCTACGAGCAGTACTTC
>TRBJ2-7|NA|TRBV6-1|NA
CASKRAYELYEQYF
TGTGCCAGCAAGAGGGCATACGAACTCTACGAGCAGTACTTC
>TRBJ2-2|TRBD1|TRBV2|NA
CASRSQGDTGELFF
TGTGCCAGCAGATCTCAGGGGGACACCGGGGAGCTGTTTTTT
>TRBJ1-2|TRBD1|TRBV18|few
CASSERQGLRYGYTF
TGTGCCAGCTCAGAACGACAGGGTCTTCGCTATGGCTACACCTTC
>TRBJ1-6|NA|TRBV5-6|NA
CASTRHLNSPLHF
TGTGCCAGCACTCGTCACTTAAATTCACCCCTCCACTTT
>TRBJ1-5|NA|TRBV20-1|few
CIYHPSQPQHF
TGCATATACCATCCCAGTCAGCCCCAGCATTTT
>TRBJ2-5|NA|TRBV7-9|NA
CASSRSGLRRETQYF
TGTGCCAGCAGCCGCAGCGGCCTCAGGCGAGAGACCCAGTACTTC
>TRBJ2-5|TRBD2|TRBV5-1|NA
CASSLAGAGEMETQYF
TGCGCCAGCAGCTTGGCCGGAGCGGGAGAAATGGAGACCCAGTACTTC
>TRBJ2-1|TRBD2|TRBV7-2|NA
CASSLVGSGGINEQFF
TGTGCCAGCAGCTTAGTTGGTAGCGGGGGGATTAATGAGCAGTTCTTC
>TRBJ1-1|TRBD1|TRBV27|few
CASSGYRGHTEAFF
TGTGCCAGCAGTGGGTACAGGGGGCACACTGAAGCTTTCTTT
>TRBJ2-1|TRBD2|TRBV7-9|NA
CASSLSGTSASNEQFF
TGTGCCAGCAGCCTTTCCGGGACTAGCGCCTCCAATGAGCAGTTCTTC
>TRBJ1-6|TRBD1|TRBV5-4|NA
CASSLEAGGYSPLHF
TGTGCCAGCAGCTTGGAAGCAGGGGGCTATTCACCCCTCCACTTT